Listed below are T cell receptor beta chains from one sample, sequenced in a study of technical replicates of blood from several donors. Only in-frame clones appear in the TCRdb table, and some are missing; sequencing was by immunoSEQ multiplex PCR. The data contain about 70,000 clones, around 97% of them singletons. The sample consisted of T cells isolated from PBMCs. The receptors here all came from a human donor in good health. CDR3s include the opening cysteine and the closing phenylalanine or tryptophan. The order of the fields is J gene, D gene, V gene, clone size, CDR3 DNA, CDR3 protein. D genes are given only for firm matches. Clone sizes are given selectively: once, few, many, or a class where the clone is expanded.

TRBJ1-1,TRBD1,TRBV25-1,.,TGTGCCAGCAGCGACGATCAGGGGGCGTACACTGAAGCTTTCTTT,CASSDDQGAYTEAFF
TRBJ1-1,TRBD1,TRBV11-2,.,TGTGCCAGCAGCTTAGCACAGGGGGGAGTGAGGATGAACACTGAAGCTTTCTTT,CASSLAQGGVRMNTEAFF
TRBJ1-6,TRBD1,TRBV15,.,TGTGCCACCAGCACACTCCGCTTGGGACAGGGGTGGAATTCACCCCTCCACTTT,CATSTLRLGQGWNSPLHF
TRBJ2-2,TRBD1,TRBV6-1,.,TGTGCCAGCAGGCCCAGGGGGCGCGACACCGGGGAGCTGTTTTTT,CASRPRGRDTGELFF
TRBJ1-1,.,TRBV21-1,.,TGTGCCAGCAGCAAAGGGGAGATGTTGGGCAGCCCCATGAACACTGAAGCTTTCTTT,CASSKGEMLGSPMNTEAFF
TRBJ2-2,TRBD2,TRBV2,.,TGTGCCAGCAGTGTGGGCCTAGCGGGGGCCACCGGGGAGCTGTTTTTT,CASSVGLAGATGELFF
TRBJ1-4,.,TRBV5-1,.,TGCGCCAGCAGCTTATCCCCGTTAAAGACAGCGGGGGCAACTAATGAAAAACTGTTTTTT,CASSLSPLKTAGATNEKLFF
TRBJ1-4,.,TRBV6-5,once,TGTGCCAGCAGTTCCGACAGAGTGGCAACTAATGAAAAACTGTTTTTT,CASSSDRVATNEKLFF
TRBJ2-7,.,TRBV7-2,.,TGTGCCAGCAGCTTTGACAGTCCCTACGAGCAGTACTTC,CASSFDSPYEQYF
TRBJ1-5,.,TRBV2,once,TGTGCCAGCAGTGACAGGGCAAATCAGCCCCAGCATTTT,CASSDRANQPQHF
TRBJ1-3,.,TRBV5-4,once,TGTGCCAGCAGCACTTCTACCGGGAGAACCATAAACACCATATATTTT,CASSTSTGRTINTIYF
TRBJ1-5,TRBD1,TRBV4-2,.,TGTGCCAGCAGCCAAGAGGGACAGGGAGAACGGCCCCAGCATTTT,CASSQEGQGERPQHF
TRBJ2-2,TRBD1,TRBV5-1,.,TGCGCCAGCAGCGCGGACAGGGAAGGCGGGGAGCTGTTTTTT,CASSADREGGELFF
TRBJ2-1,TRBD2,TRBV6-6,.,TGTGCCAGCAGTATTAGCGGGTTCACCTACAATGAGCAGTTCTTC,CASSISGFTYNEQFF
TRBJ1-5,TRBD1,TRBV19,.,TGTGCCATCGGGACAGATAATCAGCCCCAGCATTTT,CAIGTDNQPQHF
TRBJ2-7,TRBD1,TRBV5-6,.,TGTGCCAGCAGCTTGGGGACAGGGTTCTACGAGCAGTACTTC,CASSLGTGFYEQYF